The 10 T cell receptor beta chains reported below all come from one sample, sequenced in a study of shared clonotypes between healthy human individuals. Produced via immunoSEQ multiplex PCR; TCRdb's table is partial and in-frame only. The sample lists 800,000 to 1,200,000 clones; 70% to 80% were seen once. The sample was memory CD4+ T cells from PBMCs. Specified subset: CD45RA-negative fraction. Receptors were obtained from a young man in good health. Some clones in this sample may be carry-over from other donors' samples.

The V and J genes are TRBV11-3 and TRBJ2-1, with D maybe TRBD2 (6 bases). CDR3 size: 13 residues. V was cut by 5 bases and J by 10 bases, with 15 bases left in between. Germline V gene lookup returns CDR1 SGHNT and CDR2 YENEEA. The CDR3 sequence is CASSRRSGGEQFF. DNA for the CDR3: TGTGCCAGCAGCCGTAGGAGCGGAGGGGAGCAGTTCTTC.

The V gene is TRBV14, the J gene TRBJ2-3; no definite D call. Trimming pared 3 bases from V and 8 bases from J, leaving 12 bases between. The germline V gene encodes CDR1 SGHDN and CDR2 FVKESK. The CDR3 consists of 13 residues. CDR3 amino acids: CASSQSLSGTQYF. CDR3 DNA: TGTGCCAGCAGCCAGTCCCTATCCGGTACGCAGTATTTT. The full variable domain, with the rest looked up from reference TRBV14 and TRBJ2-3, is EAGVTQFPSHSVIEKGQTVTLRCDPISGHDNLYWYRRVMGKEIKFLLHFVKESKQDESGMPNNRFLAERTGGTYSTLKVQPAELEDSGVYFCASSQSLSGTQYFGPGTRLTVL.

The CDR3, as DNA: TGTGCCAGCAGCTTAGAGGGCAGGAACACTGAAGCTTTCTTT. Protein: CASSLEGRNTEAFF. The rearrangement joins TRBV11-2 to TRBJ1-1, with D uncertain. The CDR3 extends over 14 amino acids. The V end was cut by 0 bases, the J end by 1 base, with 6 bases between. Germline CDR1 is SGHAT and CDR2 is FQNNGV.

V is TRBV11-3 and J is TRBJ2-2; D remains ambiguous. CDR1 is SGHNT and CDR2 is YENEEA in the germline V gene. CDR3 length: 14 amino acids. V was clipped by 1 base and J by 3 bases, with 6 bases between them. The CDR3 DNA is TGTGCCAGCAGCTTAGTTGCGGACACCGGGGAGCTGTTTTTT. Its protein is CASSLVADTGELFF.

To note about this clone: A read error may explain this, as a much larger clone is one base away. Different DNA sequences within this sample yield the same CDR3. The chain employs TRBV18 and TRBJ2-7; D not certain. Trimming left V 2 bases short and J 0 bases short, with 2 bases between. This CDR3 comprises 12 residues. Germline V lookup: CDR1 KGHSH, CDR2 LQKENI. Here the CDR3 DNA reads TGTGCCAGCTCACCAAGCTCCTACGAGCAGTACTTC. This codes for CASSPSSYEQYF.

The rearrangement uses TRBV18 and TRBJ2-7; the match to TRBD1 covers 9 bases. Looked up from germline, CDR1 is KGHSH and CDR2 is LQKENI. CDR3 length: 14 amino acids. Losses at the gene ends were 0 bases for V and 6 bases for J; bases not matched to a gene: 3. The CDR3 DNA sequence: TGTGCCAGCTCACCACCCGGACAGGGGAGCGAGCAGTACTTC. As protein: CASSPPGQGSEQYF.

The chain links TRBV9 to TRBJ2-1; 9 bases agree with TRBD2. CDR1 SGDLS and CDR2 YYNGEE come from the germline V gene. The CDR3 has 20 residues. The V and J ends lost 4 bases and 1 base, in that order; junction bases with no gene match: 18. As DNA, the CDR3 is TGTGCCAGCAGCCCCCCTAGGGGAAATAGCGGGAGAGGGTCCTACAATGAGCAGTTCTTC. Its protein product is CASSPPRGNSGRGSYNEQFF.

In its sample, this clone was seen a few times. The CDR3 sequence is CASITPGGYQPQHF. The CDR3 DNA reads TGTGCCAGCATTACCCCCGGGGGCTATCAGCCCCAGCATTTT. The chain couples TRBV28 to TRBJ1-5; D possibly corresponds to TRBD1 (6 bases). V lost 7 bases and J 5 bases, leaving 15 bases between the germline ends. The CDR3 extends over 14 amino acids. Germline loops: CDR1 MDHEN, CDR2 SYDVKM. The complete variable domain, with remaining parts taken from reference TRBV28 and TRBJ1-5, reads DVKVTQSSRYLVKRTGEKVFLECVQDMDHENMFWYRQDPGLGLRLIYFSYDVKMKEKGDIPEGYSVSREKKERFSLILESASTNQTSMYLCASITPGGYQPQHFGDGTRLSIL.

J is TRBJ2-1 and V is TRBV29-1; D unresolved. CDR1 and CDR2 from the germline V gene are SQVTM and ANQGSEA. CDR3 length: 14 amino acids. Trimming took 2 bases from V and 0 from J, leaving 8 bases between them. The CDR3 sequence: CSVERKLSYNEQFF. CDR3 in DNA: TGCAGCGTTGAACGCAAACTCTCCTACAATGAGCAGTTCTTC.

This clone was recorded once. The CDR3 sequence: CAISETTGGRETQYF. CDR3 in DNA: TGTGCCATCAGTGAGACTACAGGGGGAAGGGAGACCCAGTACTTC. The chain recombines TRBV10-3 with TRBJ2-5; 8 bases are shared with TRBD1. The V gene end was trimmed by 2 bases and the J gene end by 5 bases; junction bases not matched to a gene: 7. This CDR3 spans 15 amino acids. The V gene's germline CDR1 is ENHRY and CDR2 SYGVKD.